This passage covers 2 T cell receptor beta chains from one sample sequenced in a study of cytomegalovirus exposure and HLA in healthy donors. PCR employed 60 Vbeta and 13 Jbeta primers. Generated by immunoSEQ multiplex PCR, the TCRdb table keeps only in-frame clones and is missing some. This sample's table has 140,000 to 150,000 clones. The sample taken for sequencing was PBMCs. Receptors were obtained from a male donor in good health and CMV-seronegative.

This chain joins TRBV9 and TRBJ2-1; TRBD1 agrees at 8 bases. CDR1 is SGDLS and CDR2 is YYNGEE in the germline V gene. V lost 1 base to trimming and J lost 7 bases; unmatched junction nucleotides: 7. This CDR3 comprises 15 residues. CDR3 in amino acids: CASSVRQGAGNEQFF. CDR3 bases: TGTGCCAGCAGCGTACGGCAGGGGGCGGGGAATGAGCAGTTCTTC.

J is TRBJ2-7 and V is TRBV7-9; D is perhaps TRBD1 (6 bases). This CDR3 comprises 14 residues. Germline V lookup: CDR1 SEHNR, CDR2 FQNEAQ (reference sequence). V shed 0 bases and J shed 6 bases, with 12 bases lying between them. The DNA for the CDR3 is TGTGCCAGCAGCTTAGCATACGGCAGGGGCGAGCAGTACTTC. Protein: CASSLAYGRGEQYF.